Listed here are 20 T cell receptor beta chains from one sample, sequenced in a study of spatial heterogeneity in lung cancer. Time point reported: sample taken at primary tumor resection. The authors sequenced whole RNA from tumor, nontumor lung or frozen PBMC without sorting. A single record per CDR3 protein comes from TCRdb applying MiXCR to the 5' RACE reads. Among 4,900 or so distinct CDR3 sequences listed, around 15% were seen once. The material sequenced was PBMCs, taken at surgery. The source of these receptors is a male donor with early-stage non-small cell lung cancer.

The chain has TRBV7-6 and TRBJ1-1; D uncertain. The CDR3 spans 13 residues. The V gene lost 3 bases and the J gene lost 0 bases, with 5 bases spanning the gap. Germline-derived CDR1 and CDR2 are SGHVS and FNYEAQ. For the CDR3, the DNA is TGTGCCAGCAGCTTTGACCTGAACACTGAAGCTTTCTTT. Amino acids: CASSFDLNTEAFF.

This clonotype is medium-sized (0.01 to 0.1%) within its sample. The V call is TRBV5-5, the J call TRBJ2-7; possibly TRBD1 for D (5 bases). The CDR3 covers 15 residues. The V end was cut by 0 bases, the J end by 3 bases, with 13 bases between. The germline V gene encodes CDR1 SGHKS and CDR2 YYEKEE (reference sequence). The CDR3 is CASSLVVDTNYEQYF. The CDR3 coding sequence is TGTGCCAGCAGCTTGGTAGTGGACACAAACTACGAGCAGTACTTC.

By its share, this clonotype is medium-sized. The J gene is TRBJ1-5, the V gene TRBV30, with 9 bases identical to TRBD1. Germline V CDR1 and CDR2: GTSNPN, SVGIG (reference sequence). This CDR3 has 16 residues. The V segment lost 2 bases and the J segment 1 base; nucleotides outside the gene matches: 6. CDR3 in amino acids: CAWSLWGTGSNQPQHF. The DNA for the CDR3 is TGTGCCTGGAGTCTTTGGGGGACAGGGAGCAATCAGCCCCAGCATTTT.

This clonotype was found many times. The V call is TRBV7-8, the J call TRBJ1-5; D unresolved. CDR3 length: 17 amino acids. V lost 0 bases, J lost 7 bases, and 19 bases lay in between. CDR1 SGHVS and CDR2 FQNEAQ come from the germline V gene. The CDR3 coding sequence is TGTGCCAGCAGCTTAGCGATTGTTTCCTACTCGGGCCAGCCCCAGCATTTT. Amino acid sequence: CASSLAIVSYSGQPQHF.

This clonotype was detected a few times. This chain connects TRBV21-1 to TRBJ1-2. TRBV21-1 is deemed a pseudogene. The CDR3 is made up of 15 amino acids. The chain's CDR3 is CASGKKGARNYGYTF. The CDR3 DNA follows: TGTGCCAGCGGAAAGAAAGGGGCCCGTAACTATGGCTACACCTTC.

The chain combines TRBV9 with TRBJ2-3, with 13 bases that match TRBD2. The CDR3 runs 16 residues. Unmatched junction bases numbered 7, after V lost 4 bases and J lost 5 bases. Germline-derived CDR1 and CDR2 are SGDLS and YYNGEE. This chain's CDR3 is CASSILAGGRGDTQYF. As DNA, the CDR3 is TGTGCCAGCAGCATACTAGCGGGGGGGCGTGGAGATACGCAGTATTTT.

This clonotype rates as medium-sized (0.01 to 0.1%). The V call is TRBV7-9, the J call TRBJ2-7; the D is unclear. Trimming stripped 2 bases from V and 6 bases from J, with 8 bases between. The CDR3 sequence is 12 residues long. Per germline, CDR1 SEHNR and CDR2 FQNEAQ (reference sequence). CDR3 sequence: CASSLSISEQYF. DNA of the CDR3: TGTGCCAGCAGCTTAAGCATTTCCGAGCAGTACTTC.

This clonotype is labeled as medium-sized. The chain links TRBV7-2 to TRBJ1-4, with D unclear. Trimming cost V 6 bases and J 8 bases, with 16 bases left between them. Germline CDR1 reads SGHTA; CDR2 reads FQGNSA. The CDR3 runs to 14 residues. The CDR3: CASSIKGGEEKLFF. CDR3 nucleotide sequence: TGTGCCAGCAGTATAAAAGGTGGGGAGGAAAAACTGTTTTTT.

Relative to its sample, this clonotype is medium-sized. The chain has TRBV6-5 and TRBJ2-3, with D uncertain. The length of the CDR3 is 15 residues. Germline V gene data show CDR1 as MNHEY and CDR2 as SVGAGI. V was clipped by 5 bases and J by 3 bases, with 15 bases between them. As DNA, the CDR3 is TGTGCCAGCAGTCTAAATTATCGGGTTACAGATACGCAGTATTTT. Encoded protein: CASSLNYRVTDTQYF.

This clonotype was counted at least ten times. CDR3 in amino acids: CASTRGPYEQYF. The CDR3, as DNA: TGTGCCAGTACTCGGGGGCCCTACGAGCAGTACTTC. The chain joins TRBV6-5 to TRBJ2-7; D may match TRBD1 or TRBD2 (6 bases each). This CDR3 comprises 12 residues. Germline V CDR1 and CDR2: MNHEY, SVGAGI. Deletions cut 9 bases from V and 2 bases from J, with 11 bases between.

This clonotype is medium-sized in the sample. The rearrangement links TRBV3-1 to TRBJ2-5; TRBD1 agrees at 7 bases. The CDR3 extends over 17 amino acids. The junction had 15 bases not matched to a gene; V was cut back by 4 bases and J by 4 bases. Germline V gene lookup returns CDR1 LGHDT and CDR2 YNNKEL (reference sequence). The CDR3 nucleotides are TGTGCCAGCAGCCGAAGTGTTCGACAGGGTACTGGAGAGACCCAGTACTTC. This sequence encodes CASSRSVRQGTGETQYF.

The chain employs TRBV27 and TRBJ2-7, with 8 bases that match TRBD1. The CDR3 has 14 residues. CDR1 and CDR2 from the germline V gene are MNHEY and SMNVEV (reference sequence). Losses at the gene ends were 3 bases for V and 5 bases for J; bases not matched to a gene: 6. The CDR3 DNA follows: TGTGCCAGCAGTTTCGACAGGGGTAGACACGAGCAGTACTTC. The encoded protein is CASSFDRGRHEQYF.

By sample share, this clonotype is medium-sized. This chain connects TRBV14 to TRBJ2-1, with D perhaps TRBD1 (6 bases). Trimming shortened V by 0 bases and J by 0 bases, and 9 bases separated the two germline ends. The CDR3 loop spans 16 amino acids. Germline V CDR1 and CDR2: SGHDN, FVKESK. CDR3 sequence (DNA): TGTGCCAGCAGCCAAGAACAGGGTGGCTCCTACAATGAGCAGTTCTTC. Translation gives CASSQEQGGSYNEQFF.

This clonotype was seen repeatedly, ten times or more. V usage is TRBV9 and J usage is TRBJ2-2; 7 nucleotides line up with TRBD1. Trimming removed 3 bases from V and 5 bases from J; junction bases left unmatched: 10. The CDR3 covers 16 residues. The germline V gene has CDR1 SGDLS and CDR2 YYNGEE. The CDR3: CASSAPGTAATGELFF. CDR3 sequence (DNA): TGTGCCAGCAGCGCCCCCGGGACAGCGGCGACCGGGGAGCTGTTTTTT.

By sample share, this clonotype is medium-sized. The chain is built from TRBV10-3 and TRBJ1-1, with D maybe TRBD1 (5 bases). CDR1 is ENHRY and CDR2 is SYGVKD in the germline V gene. Trimming removed 3 bases at V and 2 bases at J, with 13 bases between. The CDR3 has 15 residues. The CDR3 DNA reads as TGTGCCATCAGTGAACAGGCGGTGATTAACACTGAAGCTTTCTTT. It specifies CAISEQAVINTEAFF.

This clonotype was recorded a few times. The chain is built from TRBV7-2 and TRBJ2-5, with 7 nucleotides matching TRBD2. CDR1 and CDR2 from the germline V gene are SGHTA and FQGNSA. The V and J ends lost 5 bases and 5 bases, in that order; junction bases with no gene match: 5. The CDR3 has 13 amino acids. CDR3 nucleotide sequence: TGTGCCAGCAGCGAGACTAGCCAGGAGACCCAGTACTTC. It encodes CASSETSQETQYF.

The chain joins TRBV12-3 or TRBV12-4 to TRBJ1-1; a possible D gene is TRBD1 (5 bases). The V end was cut by 2 bases, the J end by 5 bases, with 6 bases between. The CDR3 has 12 residues. Here the CDR3 reads CASSLRGTEAFF. DNA for the CDR3: TGTGCCAGCAGTTTAAGGGGAACTGAAGCTTTCTTT.

The V call is TRBV20-1, the J call TRBJ2-1; D is perhaps TRBD1 (5 bases). V gave up 7 bases and J gave up 0 bases, with 13 bases separating them. The length of the CDR3 is 14 residues. The germline CDR1 and CDR2 sequences are DFQATT and SNEGSKA (reference sequence). This CDR3 is CSGVRRASYNEQFF. As DNA, the CDR3 is TGCAGTGGGGTCCGCAGGGCCTCCTACAATGAGCAGTTCTTC.

By share of the sample, this clonotype is medium-sized (0.01 to 0.1%). The V gene is TRBV7-6, the J gene TRBJ1-1; weak D call: TRBD1 (5 bases). This CDR3 spans 16 amino acids. Germline loops: CDR1 SGHVS, CDR2 FNYEAQ. The germline V and J ends were trimmed by 0 bases and 3 bases, with 14 bases remaining between them. CDR3: CASSLATRESDTEAFF. CDR3 bases: TGTGCCAGCAGCTTAGCCACCAGGGAGTCGGACACTGAAGCTTTCTTT.

This clonotype was seen just once. This chain joins TRBV14 and TRBJ2-7; D perhaps matches TRBD2 (6 bases). CDR1 SGHDN and CDR2 FVKESK come from the germline V gene. V gave up 4 bases and J gave up 9 bases, with 10 bases separating them. The CDR3 has 11 amino acids. The CDR3 loop reads CASSPGGRQYF. In nucleotides, the CDR3 is TGTGCCAGCAGCCCCGGGGGAAGGCAGTACTTC.